The rows below give T cell receptor beta chains drawn from one sample of a study of T cell responses to AZD1222 COVID-19 vaccine. TCRdb's copy holds only in-frame clones and misses some; the assay was immunoSEQ multiplex PCR. The sample has about 150,000 clones; 85% to 95% are singletons. The sample in question was peripheral blood, obtained on day 0 of AZD1222 vaccination. These receptors came from an adult in good health. Each CDR3 is given with its conserved first and last residue. D genes are given only for firm matches. Some rows have no size entry. The others give once, few or many, or a class for an expanded clone.

abundance: NA; len: 14; j_gene: TRBJ1-6; d_gene: NA; v_gene: TRBV28; CDR3nt: TGTGCCAGCAGTGCGGTTCTAGGGAATTCACCCCTCCACTTT; CDR3aa: CASSAVLGNSPLHF
abundance: NA; len: 15; j_gene: TRBJ2-7; d_gene: NA; v_gene: TRBV5-1; CDR3nt: TGCGCCAGCAGTGCAGTCGACCCAACATCCTACGAGCAGTACTTC; CDR3aa: CASSAVDPTSYEQYF
abundance: NA; len: 11; j_gene: TRBJ1-1; d_gene: NA; v_gene: TRBV27; CDR3nt: TGTGCCAGCAGTTCGGGACAAGAAGCTTTCTTT; CDR3aa: CASSSGQEAFF
abundance: NA; len: 11; j_gene: TRBJ2-1; d_gene: NA; v_gene: TRBV30; CDR3nt: TGTGCCTGGAGTTCCGAGGGTGAGCAGTTCTTC; CDR3aa: CAWSSEGEQFF
abundance: NA; len: 14; j_gene: TRBJ1-5; d_gene: NA; v_gene: TRBV11-2; CDR3nt: TGTGCCAGCAGCCATACAGATAGCAATCAGCCCCAGCATTTT; CDR3aa: CASSHTDSNQPQHF
abundance: NA; len: 15; j_gene: TRBJ1-2; d_gene: TRBD1; v_gene: TRBV30; CDR3nt: TGTGCCTGGAGGGCAGGGGGCTCCTTTAATGATGGCTACACCTTC; CDR3aa: CAWRAGGSFNDGYTF
abundance: NA; len: 16; j_gene: TRBJ2-1; d_gene: NA; v_gene: TRBV6-4; CDR3nt: TGTGCCAGCAGTGAACCGGGCGGGGTAGCCCTCGATGAGCAGTTCTTC; CDR3aa: CASSEPGGVALDEQFF
abundance: NA; len: 14; j_gene: TRBJ2-7; d_gene: NA; v_gene: TRBV5-4; CDR3nt: TGTGCCAGCAGCTTGGACAGGTCCTTGAACGAGCAGTACTTC; CDR3aa: CASSLDRSLNEQYF
abundance: NA; len: 17; j_gene: TRBJ1-2; d_gene: NA; v_gene: TRBV3-1/TRBV3-2; CDR3nt: TGTGCCAGCAGCCACGGCACAGGGTCCCGATATAACTATGGCTACACCTTC; CDR3aa: CASSHGTGSRYNYGYTF
abundance: once; len: 18; j_gene: TRBJ2-7; d_gene: NA; v_gene: TRBV4-3; CDR3nt: TGCGCCAGCAGCCAAGGGTTTCAAGGAGGGTTTAGCTCCTACGAGCAGTACTTC; CDR3aa: CASSQGFQGGFSSYEQYF
abundance: once; len: 16; j_gene: TRBJ1-6; d_gene: TRBD1; v_gene: TRBV5-4; CDR3nt: TGTGCCAGCAGCTCGGGGCCAGGACAGGGGAATTCACCCCTCCACTTT; CDR3aa: CASSSGPGQGNSPLHF
abundance: once; len: 14; j_gene: TRBJ1-5; d_gene: TRBD1; v_gene: TRBV7-9; CDR3nt: TGTGCCAGCAGCGCCGACAGGGAAAGACAGCCCCAGCATTTT; CDR3aa: CASSADRERQPQHF
abundance: NA; len: 15; j_gene: TRBJ2-1; d_gene: TRBD2; v_gene: TRBV4-2; CDR3nt: TGTGCCAGCAGCCAAGTGGCTAGCGGGAACAATGAGCAGTTCTTC; CDR3aa: CASSQVASGNNEQFF
abundance: NA; len: 15; j_gene: TRBJ1-5; d_gene: NA; v_gene: TRBV2; CDR3nt: TGTGCCAGCAGTGAATGGGGCGGATTCAATCAGCCCCAGCATTTT; CDR3aa: CASSEWGGFNQPQHF
abundance: NA; len: 11; j_gene: TRBJ1-1; d_gene: NA; v_gene: TRBV3-1/TRBV3-2; CDR3nt: TGTGCCAGCAGTCTCAACACTGAAGCTTTCTTT; CDR3aa: CASSLNTEAFF
abundance: NA; len: 14; j_gene: TRBJ1-2; d_gene: TRBD1; v_gene: TRBV10-3; CDR3nt: TGTGCCACGCTCCGACAGGGTTCGTTCTATGGCTACACCTTC; CDR3aa: CATLRQGSFYGYTF
abundance: NA; len: 15; j_gene: TRBJ2-2; d_gene: NA; v_gene: TRBV6-2/TRBV6-3; CDR3nt: TGTGCCAGCAGTACCCCTCTGGCCCCACCCGGGGAGCTGTTTTTT; CDR3aa: CASSTPLAPPGELFF
abundance: NA; len: 15; j_gene: TRBJ1-2; d_gene: NA; v_gene: TRBV4-1; CDR3nt: TGCGCCAGCAGCCAAGTTGGTCAGGGGCCGGGTGGCTACACCTTC; CDR3aa: CASSQVGQGPGGYTF
abundance: NA; len: 15; j_gene: TRBJ2-2; d_gene: NA; v_gene: TRBV18; CDR3nt: TGTGCCAGCTCACCAACGGCAGGGGACACCGGGGAGCTGTTTTTT; CDR3aa: CASSPTAGDTGELFF
abundance: NA; len: 14; j_gene: TRBJ1-1; d_gene: NA; v_gene: TRBV4-2; CDR3nt: TGTGCCAGCAGCCAAGATAGACAGAACACTGAAGCTTTCTTT; CDR3aa: CASSQDRQNTEAFF
abundance: NA; len: 13; j_gene: TRBJ1-1; d_gene: NA; v_gene: TRBV21-1; CDR3nt: TGTGCCAGCAGCCGGGGGGGGAACACTGAAGCTTTCTTT; CDR3aa: CASSRGGNTEAFF
abundance: NA; len: 14; j_gene: TRBJ1-1; d_gene: TRBD1; v_gene: TRBV18; CDR3nt: TGTGCCAGCTTAGTAGACAGGGGGAGGACTGAAGCTTTCTTT; CDR3aa: CASLVDRGRTEAFF
abundance: NA; len: 12; j_gene: TRBJ1-2; d_gene: NA; v_gene: TRBV27; CDR3nt: TGTGCCAGCAGTCCGACGGGTGGTGGCTACACCTTC; CDR3aa: CASSPTGGGYTF
abundance: NA; len: 15; j_gene: TRBJ1-3; d_gene: NA; v_gene: TRBV6-5; CDR3nt: TGTGCCAGCAGTCTCGGGCGCTACCAAGGGGACACCATATATTTT; CDR3aa: CASSLGRYQGDTIYF
abundance: NA; len: 13; j_gene: TRBJ1-5; d_gene: TRBD1; v_gene: TRBV25-1; CDR3nt: TGTGCCAGCAGCAGGGGGCTGGATCAGCCCCAGCATTTT; CDR3aa: CASSRGLDQPQHF
abundance: NA; len: 15; j_gene: TRBJ2-7; d_gene: NA; v_gene: TRBV11-2; CDR3nt: TGTGCCAGCAGCCCGATGGACGGCGGACACTACGAGCAGTACTTC; CDR3aa: CASSPMDGGHYEQYF
abundance: NA; len: 12; j_gene: TRBJ1-1; d_gene: NA; v_gene: TRBV30; CDR3nt: TGTGCCTGGAGCCACCGAACTAGGGAAGCTTTCTTT; CDR3aa: CAWSHRTREAFF
abundance: NA; len: 13; j_gene: TRBJ2-5; d_gene: TRBD1; v_gene: TRBV30; CDR3nt: TGTGCCTGGAGTGCCGACAGGGGAGAGACCCAGTACTTC; CDR3aa: CAWSADRGETQYF
abundance: NA; len: 14; j_gene: TRBJ2-5; d_gene: NA; v_gene: TRBV6-4; CDR3nt: TGTGCCAGCAGTGACGGGCAGGCCCCCTTCCCCCAGTACTTC; CDR3aa: CASSDGQAPFPQYF
abundance: NA; len: 16; j_gene: TRBJ2-3; d_gene: TRBD2; v_gene: TRBV27; CDR3nt: TGTGCCAGCAGTCCGGGACTAGCGGCGAGTGAGGATACGCAGTATTTT; CDR3aa: CASSPGLAASEDTQYF
abundance: NA; len: 12; j_gene: TRBJ2-1; d_gene: NA; v_gene: TRBV14; CDR3nt: TGTGCCAGCAGCCAAGATTATAATGAGCAGTTCTTC; CDR3aa: CASSQDYNEQFF
abundance: NA; len: 12; j_gene: TRBJ2-2; d_gene: NA; v_gene: TRBV7-2; CDR3nt: TGTGCCAGCAGCCGAGATCCGTGGGAGCTGTTTTTT; CDR3aa: CASSRDPWELFF
abundance: NA; len: 15; j_gene: TRBJ2-7; d_gene: TRBD1; v_gene: TRBV30; CDR3nt: TGTGCCTGGAGTGTCTACAGGGGGCTCACGGACGAGCAGTACTTC; CDR3aa: CAWSVYRGLTDEQYF
abundance: NA; len: 13; j_gene: TRBJ1-2; d_gene: NA; v_gene: TRBV19; CDR3nt: TGTGCCAGTAGTACCTCGGACATCTATGGCTACACCTTC; CDR3aa: CASSTSDIYGYTF
abundance: NA; len: 16; j_gene: TRBJ2-3; d_gene: NA; v_gene: TRBV30; CDR3nt: TGTGCCTGGAGTGCCAGAGAGAGCGGGAGCACAGATACGCAGTATTTT; CDR3aa: CAWSARESGSTDTQYF
abundance: NA; len: 13; j_gene: TRBJ2-5; d_gene: NA; v_gene: TRBV28; CDR3nt: TGTGCCAGCAGTTTTGGGGGGCTTGAGACCCAGTACTTC; CDR3aa: CASSFGGLETQYF
abundance: once; len: 15; j_gene: TRBJ2-7; d_gene: TRBD2; v_gene: TRBV3-1/TRBV3-2; CDR3nt: TGTGCCAGCAGCCTGGGACTAGCGGGAGGGAGGGAGCAGTACTTC; CDR3aa: CASSLGLAGGREQYF
abundance: NA; len: 12; j_gene: TRBJ2-7; d_gene: NA; v_gene: TRBV3-1/TRBV3-2; CDR3nt: TGTGCCAGCAGCCAAGGTCTGGGCGAGCAGTACTTC; CDR3aa: CASSQGLGEQYF
abundance: NA; len: 15; j_gene: TRBJ1-3; d_gene: NA; v_gene: TRBV7-7; CDR3nt: TGTGCTAGCAGCCGGGGCCCGGGGCCTGGAAACACCATATATTTT; CDR3aa: CASSRGPGPGNTIYF
abundance: NA; len: 15; j_gene: TRBJ1-1; d_gene: NA; v_gene: TRBV11-3; CDR3nt: TGTGCCAGCAGCTTAACAGAATATATAACCGCGACAGCTTTCTTT; CDR3aa: CASSLTEYITATAFF
abundance: once; len: 12; j_gene: TRBJ2-5; d_gene: NA; v_gene: TRBV9; CDR3nt: TGTGCCAGCAGCGTAGGGGGAGGGACCCAGTACTTC; CDR3aa: CASSVGGGTQYF
abundance: NA; len: 15; j_gene: TRBJ2-3; d_gene: TRBD2; v_gene: TRBV9; CDR3nt: TGTGCCAGCAGCGTAAGCGGGAGAGAAGCAGATACGCAGTATTTT; CDR3aa: CASSVSGREADTQYF
abundance: few; len: 15; j_gene: TRBJ1-1; d_gene: NA; v_gene: TRBV10-2; CDR3nt: TGCGCCAGCAGTTTAACAGGGTCCCTTCCCACTGAAGCTTTCTTT; CDR3aa: CASSLTGSLPTEAFF
abundance: NA; len: 13; j_gene: TRBJ2-7; d_gene: NA; v_gene: TRBV21-1; CDR3nt: TGTGCCAGCAGCCTACAACCTGACTACGAGCAGTACTTC; CDR3aa: CASSLQPDYEQYF
abundance: once; len: 12; j_gene: TRBJ1-2; d_gene: NA; v_gene: TRBV2; CDR3nt: TGTGCCATCGACGCGGCTAACTATGGCTACACCTTC; CDR3aa: CAIDAANYGYTF
abundance: NA; len: 16; j_gene: TRBJ1-5; d_gene: NA; v_gene: TRBV5-1; CDR3nt: TGCGCCAGGGGTACCTCGAACAGAGATAGCAATCAGCCCCAGCATTTT; CDR3aa: CARGTSNRDSNQPQHF
abundance: NA; len: 16; j_gene: TRBJ2-1; d_gene: NA; v_gene: TRBV7-9; CDR3nt: TGTGCCAGCTCCAGTGGGGCTTCTAACTCCTACAATGAGCAGTTCTTC; CDR3aa: CASSSGASNSYNEQFF
abundance: NA; len: 11; j_gene: TRBJ1-2; d_gene: TRBD1; v_gene: TRBV10-3; CDR3nt: TGTGCCATCAGTGACAGGGGGGGCTACACCTTC; CDR3aa: CAISDRGGYTF
abundance: NA; len: 16; j_gene: TRBJ2-7; d_gene: TRBD2; v_gene: TRBV6-2/TRBV6-3; CDR3nt: TGTGCCAGCAGCCTGACTCCCGGGACTAGGAGCTACGAGCAGTACTTC; CDR3aa: CASSLTPGTRSYEQYF
abundance: NA; len: 16; j_gene: TRBJ2-3; d_gene: NA; v_gene: TRBV29-1; CDR3nt: TGCAGCGTTGAGTTGTGGTCAGCGACGTCGGGAGATACGCAGTATTTT; CDR3aa: CSVELWSATSGDTQYF
abundance: NA; len: 19; j_gene: TRBJ1-4; d_gene: NA; v_gene: TRBV7-2; CDR3nt: TGTGCCAGCAGCTTCAGACCCTATCGGGGGGGCCTGAGTAATGAAAAACTGTTTTTT; CDR3aa: CASSFRPYRGGLSNEKLFF
abundance: NA; len: 16; j_gene: TRBJ2-3; d_gene: NA; v_gene: TRBV10-3; CDR3nt: TGTGCCATCAGTGATGGAGCCCTTACCCTGACGGATACGCAGTATTTT; CDR3aa: CAISDGALTLTDTQYF
abundance: once; len: 15; j_gene: TRBJ1-2; d_gene: NA; v_gene: TRBV5-8; CDR3nt: TGTGCCAGCAGCCCCGGGAGGGGTAGACTCTATGGCTACACCTTC; CDR3aa: CASSPGRGRLYGYTF
abundance: NA; len: 13; j_gene: TRBJ1-4; d_gene: NA; v_gene: TRBV19; CDR3nt: TGTGCCAGTAGTATCCTACGTTGGGAAAAACTGTTTTTT; CDR3aa: CASSILRWEKLFF
abundance: NA; len: 17; j_gene: TRBJ1-2; d_gene: TRBD1; v_gene: TRBV19; CDR3nt: TGTGCCAGTAGTATCCCCCGAGGTGGGACAGCTAACTATGGCTACACCTTC; CDR3aa: CASSIPRGGTANYGYTF
abundance: NA; len: 15; j_gene: TRBJ1-5; d_gene: NA; v_gene: TRBV4-1; CDR3nt: TGCGCCAGCAGCCAAGGGACGGTTAGCAATCAGCCCCAGCATTTT; CDR3aa: CASSQGTVSNQPQHF
abundance: NA; len: 13; j_gene: TRBJ1-4; d_gene: TRBD1; v_gene: TRBV10-3; CDR3nt: TGTGCCTCCCAGGGGGGGGGTAATGAAAAACTGTTTTTT; CDR3aa: CASQGGGNEKLFF
abundance: NA; len: 14; j_gene: TRBJ1-4; d_gene: NA; v_gene: TRBV10-3; CDR3nt: TGTGCCATCAGTGAGTTAGACCGGGGTGAAAAACTGTTTTTT; CDR3aa: CAISELDRGEKLFF
abundance: NA; len: 15; j_gene: TRBJ1-1; d_gene: TRBD1; v_gene: TRBV28; CDR3nt: TGTGCCAGCAGCCTGAGCGACAGGGCGAACACTGAAGCTTTCTTT; CDR3aa: CASSLSDRANTEAFF